This T cell receptor beta chain came from a study of T cell changes during pregnancy in multiple sclerosis (dated by TCRdb to the late 2010s). About the study as a whole: Changes in the T cell repertoire over the course of pregnancy were examined in this study in women with multiple sclerosis.

Turning to this clone: The specificity of this receptor is unknown. Per-base qualities were not stored, and no clone one base away is much larger.

After removal of 8 bases from V and 9 bases from J, the junction retains 12 bases not matched to a gene. The CDR3 measures 15 amino acids from cysteine to phenylalanine. The only DNA kept is the CDR3, 45 bases in frame from the first base. CDR1 and CDR2 were assigned from the germline V gene as MNHNS and SASEGT. The library was produced with the immunoSEQ multiplex PCR assay. TCRdb obtained this table from immuneACCESS and retained in-frame rearrangements with V and J assigned. These tables miss some clones; where compared with another copy, unresolved V genes account for less than half of the shortfall, and the remainder is unexplained. The sample table contains 100,000 to 140,000 clones; only one count was recorded for around 92% of them. Jointly, the top ten make up around 0.8% of the sample.

This specimen consisted of peripheral blood, obtained in the third trimester of pregnancy. This sequence uses TRBV6-1 and TRBJ1-3; TRBD1 matches 11 bases in the middle. The TCR originated in a female donor in good health, enrolled as a control in a pregnancy study. The CDR3 loop reads CASSTGTGGLSTIYF. The base sequence is TGTGCCAGCTCCACCGGGACAGGGGGACTTAGCACCATATATTTT.